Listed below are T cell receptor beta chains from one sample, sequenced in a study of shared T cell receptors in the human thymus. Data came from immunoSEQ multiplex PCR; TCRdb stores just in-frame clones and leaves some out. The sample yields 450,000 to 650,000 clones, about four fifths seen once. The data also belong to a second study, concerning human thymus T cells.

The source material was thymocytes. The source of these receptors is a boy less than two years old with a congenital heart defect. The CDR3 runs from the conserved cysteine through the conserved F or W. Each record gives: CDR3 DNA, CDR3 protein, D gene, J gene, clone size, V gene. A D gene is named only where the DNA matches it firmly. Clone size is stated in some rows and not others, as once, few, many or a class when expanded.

TGCGCCAGCAGCTTGGAGGGGGTGAAAAGGGCGGACTCTGGGGCCAACGTCCTGACTTTC,CASSLEGVKRADSGANVLTF,-,TRBJ2-6,few,TRBV5-1
TGTGCCAGCAGCGTAGTAGCGGGAGATGACACAGATACGCAGTATTTT,CASSVVAGDDTDTQYF,TRBD2,TRBJ2-3,few,TRBV9
TGCGCCAGCAGCCAAACCGGGACAGGGATGCTGATAGCTTTCTTT,CASSQTGTGMLIAFF,TRBD1,TRBJ1-1,-,TRBV4-1
TGTGCCAGCAGTTTTAACCAGGGACACTCCGATTACAATGAGCAGTTCTTC,CASSFNQGHSDYNEQFF,-,TRBJ2-1,-,TRBV28
TGTGCCAGCAGCCAAGAGGAGACAGGGCCCCCCTACGAGCAGTACTTC,CASSQEETGPPYEQYF,TRBD1,TRBJ2-7,-,TRBV14
TGTGCCAGCAGCCAACCCTTCCGGGACAGCCAAGAGACCCAGTACTTC,CASSQPFRDSQETQYF,TRBD1,TRBJ2-5,-,TRBV4-2
TGCGCCAGCAGCCGCCGACAGGTAACGAACACCGGGGAGCTGTTTTTT,CASSRRQVTNTGELFF,-,TRBJ2-2,-,TRBV4-1
TGTGCCAGCACCAAGACAGAAGAAGGCACAGATACGCAGTATTTT,CASTKTEEGTDTQYF,-,TRBJ2-3,-,TRBV2
TGTGCCAGCAGCCGTTCCGGAGCTGTTTCCGAGCAGTACTTC,CASSRSGAVSEQYF,-,TRBJ2-7,-,TRBV7-2
TGTGCCAGCAGCTTAGGACTAGCGGCCTTGTTGAACACCGGGGAGCTGTTTTTT,CASSLGLAALLNTGELFF,TRBD2,TRBJ2-2,-,TRBV7-9
TGCAGCGTTGCAAGGCTAGCGGCCCTCAATGAGCAGTTCTTC,CSVARLAALNEQFF,TRBD2,TRBJ2-1,-,TRBV29-1
TGTGCCAGCAGCTTAGCTTTGGGCGCAGAAGGCTCCTACGAGCAGTACTTC,CASSLALGAEGSYEQYF,-,TRBJ2-7,-,TRBV7-9
TGTGCCAGCAGCCAAGATGTTAGCCAGGGCCTTTCGACAGATACGCAGTATTTT,CASSQDVSQGLSTDTQYF,-,TRBJ2-3,-,TRBV4-2
TGTGCCAGCAGCTTAGGGGTGGCGGGCGAAAACATTCAGTACTTC,CASSLGVAGENIQYF,-,TRBJ2-4,-,TRBV7-9
TGCAGCCCCGACCCGCCCAAGGAGGCTTATGGCTACACCTTC,CSPDPPKEAYGYTF,-,TRBJ1-2,-,TRBV29-1
TGTGCTAGTGGTATCCGGGACAGGGAACCCCAAGAGACCCAGTACTTC,CASGIRDREPQETQYF,TRBD1,TRBJ2-5,-,TRBV12-5
TGTGCCAGCAGCGTCAGCGGGAGTACAGATACGCAGTATTTT,CASSVSGSTDTQYF,TRBD2,TRBJ2-3,few,TRBV11-1
TGTGCCAGCAGCTTAGTGGCGGGAGGGCCTTGGCAAGAGACCCAGTACTTC,CASSLVAGGPWQETQYF,TRBD2,TRBJ2-5,-,TRBV7-6
TGTGCCAGCAGCTTTAGGGGAGGGGCGGGAGTCCAAGAGACCCAGTACTTC,CASSFRGGAGVQETQYF,TRBD2,TRBJ2-5,-,TRBV7-9
TGTGCCAGCAGTGATTGGGGACAGGGACCCTACAATGAGCAGTTCTTC,CASSDWGQGPYNEQFF,TRBD1,TRBJ2-1,-,TRBV6-1
TGTGCCAGCAGTGACGGTGTGAATGAAAAACTGTTTTTT,CASSDGVNEKLFF,-,TRBJ1-4,few,TRBV2
TGTGCCAGCAGCCACCCAAGACAGGGTGGTTCTGGAAACACCATATATTTT,CASSHPRQGGSGNTIYF,TRBD1,TRBJ1-3,few,TRBV7-9
TGCGCCAGCAGCTCGAGGGCTAGCGGGAGACAAGAGACCCAGTACTTC,CASSSRASGRQETQYF,TRBD2,TRBJ2-5,-,TRBV5-1
TGTGCCAGCACCCCTAGGGGAACAGAATTTAACACCGGGGAGCTGTTTTTT,CASTPRGTEFNTGELFF,-,TRBJ2-2,-,TRBV27
TGTGCCAGCAGCCAAAAGCCGAACACTGAAGCTTTCTTT,CASSQKPNTEAFF,-,TRBJ1-1,once,TRBV14
TGCGCCAGCAGCCAAGAGGCAGGGATGTTCTATGGCTACACCTTC,CASSQEAGMFYGYTF,-,TRBJ1-2,-,TRBV4-1
TGTGCCAGCCAACTCTTCCGGGATAGGCGGCCCCAGCATTTT,CASQLFRDRRPQHF,-,TRBJ1-5,-,TRBV6-5
TGCGCCAGCAGCCAAGATCTTTGGCGTCGAACAGGGGGTCCCTATGGCTACACCTTC,CASSQDLWRRTGGPYGYTF,TRBD1,TRBJ1-2,-,TRBV4-3
TGTGCCAGCAGTGAAGTTGGGGGGGCGGTCTATGGCTACACCTTC,CASSEVGGAVYGYTF,-,TRBJ1-2,-,TRBV25-1
TGTGCCAGCAGCGGCCGGGGAGCATACCCGGTGGGCACAGATACGCAGTATTTT,CASSGRGAYPVGTDTQYF,-,TRBJ2-3,once,TRBV9
TGTGCCAGCAGCGGTCCCCGGGACAGGGTCAGCACTGAAGCTTTCTTT,CASSGPRDRVSTEAFF,TRBD1,TRBJ1-1,once,TRBV9
TGTCCTGGGAGCGCACGCTCTCGGACAGGGGGAAACACTGAAGCTTTCTTT,CPGSARSRTGGNTEAFF,-,TRBJ1-1,-,TRBV22-1
TGTGCCAGCAGTTTACTCCGGGAAAATGAGCAGTTCTTC,CASSLLRENEQFF,-,TRBJ2-1,-,TRBV27
TGTGCCAGCAGCGTAGAAGCTAGCGGGAGGGAAGAGACCCAGTACTTC,CASSVEASGREETQYF,TRBD2,TRBJ2-5,-,TRBV9
TGCAGCGTCTCTAGCGGGAGTAACTACAATGAGCAGTTCTTC,CSVSSGSNYNEQFF,TRBD2,TRBJ2-1,few,TRBV29-1
TGTGCCAGCAGTTCGGACAGGACGAATCAGCCCCAGCATTTT,CASSSDRTNQPQHF,TRBD1,TRBJ1-5,-,TRBV27
TGCGCCAGCAGCTTGGCTGCAGGGCACTATGGCTACACCTTC,CASSLAAGHYGYTF,-,TRBJ1-2,-,TRBV5-1
TGTGCCAGCAGTTTCTCGACCCAGGGTAATATGTCCTACGAGCAGTACTTC,CASSFSTQGNMSYEQYF,-,TRBJ2-7,-,TRBV27
TGTGCCAGCAGCGTAGAAGTAGGGAGCTCCTACAATGAGCAGTTCTTC,CASSVEVGSSYNEQFF,-,TRBJ2-1,-,TRBV9
TGCGCCAGCAGCTCTCACGAGGGAGGGAGGCTAGATACGCAGTATTTT,CASSSHEGGRLDTQYF,TRBD2,TRBJ2-3,-,TRBV5-1
TGTGCCAGTTCGGGTAGTGGTTGTACAGATACGCAGTATTTT,CASSGSGCTDTQYF,-,TRBJ2-3,once,TRBV6-4
TGTGCCAGCAGCTTCCAGGGAGGGAACACTGAAGCTTTCTTT,CASSFQGGNTEAFF,-,TRBJ1-1,-,TRBV25-1
TGCAGTGCTACAGGGGGGACTGAAGCTTTCTTT,CSATGGTEAFF,TRBD1,TRBJ1-1,-,TRBV20-1
TGTGCCAGCAGCCAAAGGGTAGCGGGAGTAGGAGGATACGAGCAGTACTTC,CASSQRVAGVGGYEQYF,TRBD2,TRBJ2-7,-,TRBV14
TGTGCCAGTAGCACCAGCGGGAGTGTAAATGAGCAGTTCTTC,CASSTSGSVNEQFF,TRBD2,TRBJ2-1,few,TRBV19
TGTGCCAGCAGCGTAGCGGGGGAAATGAGCTCCTACAATGAGCAGTTCTTC,CASSVAGEMSSYNEQFF,-,TRBJ2-1,-,TRBV9
TGCGCCAGCAGCTGGAAGGGGCAGCTACCGGCACATGGCTACACCTTC,CASSWKGQLPAHGYTF,-,TRBJ1-2,-,TRBV5-1
TGTGCCAGCAGCCCCCGAGGGATCAATCAGCCCCAGCATTTT,CASSPRGINQPQHF,-,TRBJ1-5,-,TRBV9
TGTGCCAGCAGAGGACAGGCGCGACTCTATGGCTACACCTTC,CASRGQARLYGYTF,TRBD1,TRBJ1-2,once,TRBV6-4
TGTGCCAGCAGCTTAGTGGCGGGACAGGGGGCATATCAGCCCCAGCATTTT,CASSLVAGQGAYQPQHF,TRBD1,TRBJ1-5,-,TRBV7-2
TGTGCCATCAGTGACAAGGACAGGGTGAACACTGAAGCTTTCTTT,CAISDKDRVNTEAFF,TRBD1,TRBJ1-1,-,TRBV10-3
TGCGCCAGCAGCCAAGTGACGGGGACTAGCGGTCCCTACGAGCAGTACTTC,CASSQVTGTSGPYEQYF,TRBD2,TRBJ2-7,-,TRBV4-1
TGCGCCAGCAGCTACCGGGGCAATGAGCAGTTCTTC,CASSYRGNEQFF,-,TRBJ2-1,-,TRBV5-1
TGTGCCAGTAGTATAGTTGTACAGGGGGTGTACGAGCAGTACTTC,CASSIVVQGVYEQYF,TRBD1,TRBJ2-7,-,TRBV19